This record covers a single T cell receptor beta chain. Its antigen is unknown. This sample is part of a study of beta chain features in type 1 diabetes. The CDR3 totals 15 residues. Germline lookup yields CDR1 LNHNV and CDR2 YYDKDF (reference sequence). Between the trimmed V and J ends, which lost 1 base and 0 bases, there was a span of 8 bases. Sorting that relied on CD45RO/CCR7/CD25/CD127/CD95/CD27 yielded CD4+ naive, central memory, regulatory and stem cell-like memory cells. Populations isolated by sorting all had purity greater than 98%. As every portion of the isolated RNA was reverse transcribed, the sequencing read expressed TCRB transcripts. Sequencing used immunoSEQ multiplex PCR; TCRdb keeps in-frame clones, though not all of them. The data contain 900,000 or so clones, 15% to 20% of them seen just once; the ten biggest clones take up 0.02% to 0.03%. General study results and limits: Shortening of TCRB CDR3s, moderate but significant, appeared in all four CD4+ subsets of Type 1 diabetes patients.

The material sequenced was naive CD4+ T cells from blood. The chain employs TRBV15 and TRBJ2-3; possibly TRBD2 for D (5 bases). This receptor was obtained from a woman aged 18-29 years in good health. The CDR3 DNA reads TGTGCCACCAGCAGAGGGGAGTCGAGCACAGATACGCAGTATTTT. Residues: CATSRGESSTDTQYF.